The 23 T cell receptor beta chains below were found in one sample sequenced in a study of shared clonotypes between healthy human individuals. Sequenced by immunoSEQ multiplex PCR; TCRdb stores in-frame clones only, minus some. The repertoire includes roughly 2,500,000 clones, 93% of them detected once, and 0.36% sits in the top ten. The sequenced sample consisted of naive CD4+ T cells from PBMCs. Sample subset: CD45RA+ positively selected. These receptors all come from a man younger than 35 in good health. Some clones in this sample may be carry-over from other donors' samples.

For this clone: Other nucleotide sequences from this sample produce the same CDR3. V is TRBV11-2 and J is TRBJ2-7; a possible D gene is TRBD1 (6 bases). Germline lookup yields CDR1 SGHAT and CDR2 FQNNGV. Trimming took 3 bases from V and 1 from J, leaving 7 bases between them. This CDR3 is built from 13 residues. CDR3 DNA sequence: TGTGCCAGCAGCTTGGACAGATCCTACGAGCAGTACTTC. It encodes CASSLDRSYEQYF.

The rearrangement joins TRBV6-1 to TRBJ1-2; D possibly corresponds to TRBD1 (5 bases). The CDR3 totals 15 residues. Germline V gene lookup returns CDR1 MNHNS and CDR2 SASEGT. The germline V and J ends were trimmed by 6 bases and 7 bases, with 21 bases remaining between them. CDR3 amino acids: CASRFTAGQAGGYTF. CDR3 DNA: TGTGCCAGCAGGTTCACGGCGGGGCAGGCCGGTGGCTACACCTTC.

V usage is TRBV5-1 and J usage is TRBJ2-1, with 8 bases fitting TRBD1. With 0 bases clipped from V and 8 bases from J, the junction kept 4 bases outside the gene matches. The CDR3 totals 14 residues. The germline V gene encodes CDR1 SGHRS and CDR2 YFSETQ. In nucleotides, the CDR3 is TGCGCCAGCAGCTTGGGGACAGGGTCGGATGAGCAGTTCTTC. Its translation is CASSLGTGSDEQFF.

The J gene is TRBJ2-7, the V gene TRBV5-3; D not resolved. TRBV5-3 is classed as an ORF, of uncertain function. With 6 bases removed from V and 3 bases from J, the gap between germline ends came to 7 bases. The CDR3 runs 11 residues. The CDR3 region has the DNA TGTGCCAGAACCGCAGGCTACGAGCAGTACTTC. Its protein product is CARTAGYEQYF.

The chain has TRBV5-1 and TRBJ2-2; D perhaps matches TRBD2 (5 bases). The CDR3 length is 16 residues. V was clipped by 0 bases and J by 3 bases, with 12 bases between them. Germline CDR1 and CDR2: SGHRS and YFSETQ. The CDR3 sequence: CASSLAGSGYTGELFF. The CDR3 DNA sequence: TGCGCCAGCAGCTTGGCCGGGTCGGGATACACCGGGGAGCTGTTTTTT.

Comments on this clone: The same CDR3 also results from other DNA sequences found in this sample. The chain recombines TRBV30 with TRBJ2-5; D gene uncertain. V dropped 3 bases and J dropped 5 bases, with 7 bases sitting between them. CDR1 is GTSNPN, CDR2 SVGIG, per germline (reference sequence). This CDR3 comprises 11 residues. The CDR3 coding sequence is TGTGCCTGGAGCTACAGCGAGACCCAGTACTTC. Translating gives CAWSYSETQYF.

This rearrangement joins TRBV7-9 to TRBJ2-7; possible D gene TRBD2, 5 bases. This CDR3 is 16 amino acids long. V shed 5 bases and J shed 7 bases, with 24 bases lying between them. The germline V gene has CDR1 SEHNR and CDR2 FQNEAQ (reference sequence). The CDR3 protein is CASSLPLAGWEKEQYF. DNA for the CDR3: TGTGCCAGCAGCCTACCCCTCGCGGGCTGGGAGAAGGAGCAGTACTTC.

CDR3 bases: TGTGCCAGTAGTGTTGACAGGGGAGGAAAACTGTTTTTT. It yields the protein CASSVDRGGKLFF. The V call is TRBV19, the J call TRBJ1-4, with 8 bases matching TRBD1. Germline-derived CDR1 and CDR2 are LNHDA and SQIVND (reference sequence). The V segment lost 5 bases and the J segment 10 bases; nucleotides outside the gene matches: 6. This CDR3 contains 13 residues.

The chain recombines TRBV7-9 with TRBJ1-2; 7 nucleotides align to TRBD1. The CDR3 totals 15 residues. J lost 2 bases, V lost 5 bases, and 8 bases had no gene match. Looked up from germline, CDR1 is SEHNR and CDR2 is FQNEAQ (reference sequence). The CDR3: CASSTDREWNYGYTF. CDR3 bases: TGTGCCAGCAGCACAGACAGGGAGTGGAACTATGGCTACACCTTC.

The rearrangement links TRBV30 to TRBJ2-3, with D uncertain. The CDR3 totals 19 residues. The V end was cut by 0 bases, the J end by 2 bases, with 24 bases between. In germline, CDR1 is GTSNPN, CDR2 SVGIG (reference sequence). CDR3 protein: CAWSVPPYIERAPTDTQYF. As DNA, the CDR3 is TGTGCCTGGAGTGTACCCCCCTATATCGAGCGTGCCCCCACAGATACGCAGTATTTT.

Remarks on this clone: The sample contains more than one DNA sequence encoding this CDR3. The genes are TRBV28 and TRBJ1-2; D uncertain. Trimming pared 5 bases from V and 8 bases from J, leaving 12 bases between. This CDR3 spans 12 amino acids. Germline-derived CDR1 and CDR2 are MDHEN and SYDVKM. The CDR3 here is CASSPDRRGYTF. As DNA, the CDR3 is TGTGCCAGCAGTCCGGACCGTAGAGGCTACACCTTC.

The chain couples TRBV10-3 to TRBJ2-2; 8 bases are a match to TRBD2. The V gene end was trimmed by 6 bases and the J gene end by 4 bases; junction bases not matched to a gene: 10. CDR3 length: 16 amino acids. CDR1 ENHRY and CDR2 SYGVKD come from the germline V gene. This CDR3 is CAISSRGGLATGELFF. For the CDR3, the DNA is TGTGCCATCAGCTCCCGGGGGGGACTCGCCACCGGGGAGCTGTTTTTT.

The genes are TRBV21-1 and TRBJ2-5; the DNA was not used to check the table's D call, TRBD2. TRBV21-1 constitutes a pseudogene. CDR3 length: 16 residues. The CDR3 DNA is TGTGCCAGCAGCAAGTTCGGACCGGGAGGGAGAGAGACCCAGTACTTC. Protein product: CASSKFGPGGRETQYF.

About this clone itself: This sample includes further DNA sequences coding for the same CDR3. The V and J genes are TRBV7-2 and TRBJ1-5; tentatively, D is TRBD1 (6 bases). This CDR3 region has 15 residues. From germline, CDR1 is SGHTA and CDR2 FQGNSA. The V and J ends lost 0 bases and 7 bases respectively, with 13 bases between them. Here the CDR3 reads CASSLAQGSGQPQHF. DNA of the CDR3: TGTGCCAGCAGCTTAGCACAGGGTTCCGGGCAGCCCCAGCATTTT. Drawing the rest from reference TRBV7-2 and TRBJ1-5, the complete variable domain is GAGVSQSPSNKVTEKGKDVELRCDPISGHTALYWYRQSLGQGLEFLIYFQGNSAPDKSGLPSDRFSAERTGGSVSTLTIQRTQQEDSAVYLCASSLAQGSGQPQHFGDGTRLSIL.

The chain uses TRBV7-3 and TRBJ1-1; TRBD1 might be the D (5 bases). There are 13 residues in the CDR3. CDR1 is SGHTA and CDR2 is FQGTGA in the germline V gene. Trimming left V 1 base short and J 6 bases short, with 9 bases between. CDR3 sequence reads: CASSLKMGAEAFF. CDR3 bases: TGTGCCAGCAGCTTAAAAATGGGGGCTGAAGCTTTCTTT.

Concerning this clone: The same CDR3 can be traced to other DNA sequences in this sample. The genes are TRBV7-2 and TRBJ1-1; no definite D call. V lost 5 bases and J lost 4, with 11 bases in between. CDR1 and CDR2 (germline): SGHTA, FQGNSA. The CDR3 extends over 13 amino acids. The CDR3, as DNA: TGTGCCAGCAGCCTCGGGCCTCGCACTGAAGCTTTCTTT. Protein: CASSLGPRTEAFF.

The genes are TRBV6-4 and TRBJ1-4; 8 positions match TRBD1. Germline trimming cut 4 bases from V and 7 bases from J; bases unmatched to any gene: 8. CDR3 length: 15 amino acids. Germline-derived CDR1 and CDR2 are MRHNA and SNTAGT. The CDR3 loop is CASSASGGRGEKLFF. For the CDR3, the DNA is TGTGCCAGCAGTGCCTCAGGGGGCAGGGGTGAAAAACTGTTTTTT.

This clone was detected only a few times. The chain uses TRBV7-6 and TRBJ1-1; 8 bases line up with TRBD1. CDR1 is SGHVS, CDR2 FNYEAQ, per germline. The CDR3 consists of 15 residues. V gave up 4 bases and J gave up 1 base; unmatched junction bases: 5. The CDR3 spells CASSSSDRENTEAFF. DNA of the CDR3: TGTGCCAGCAGCTCCTCGGACAGGGAGAACACTGAAGCTTTCTTT.

The chain has TRBV18 and TRBJ1-2; TRBD1 might be the D (5 bases). Per the germline V gene, CDR1 is KGHSH and CDR2 is LQKENI. V lost 4 bases and J 3 bases, leaving 12 bases between the germline ends. The CDR3 runs to 14 residues. CDR3 sequence (DNA): TGTGCCAGCTCACAACGGGACTCCGACTATGGCTACACCTTC. Its protein product is CASSQRDSDYGYTF.

The V call is TRBV5-1, the J call TRBJ1-1; 9 bases align to TRBD1. Germline V CDR1 and CDR2: SGHRS, YFSETQ. The V segment lost 2 bases and the J segment 7 bases; nucleotides outside the gene matches: 9. CDR3 length: 15 residues. The CDR3: CASSLDRGRLGEAFF. The CDR3 DNA is TGCGCCAGCAGCTTAGACAGGGGGAGGTTGGGTGAAGCTTTCTTT.

The rearrangement joins TRBV7-3 to TRBJ2-5; tentatively, D is TRBD1 or TRBD2 (5 bases each). CDR1 is SGHTA, CDR2 FQGTGA, per germline. Deletions cut 5 bases from V and 9 bases from J, with 16 bases between. The CDR3 covers 13 residues. CDR3 nucleotide sequence: TGTGCCAGCAGCCCCGACTGGGGCGGGCCCCAGTACTTC. It translates to CASSPDWGGPQYF.

This clone was counted only a few times. The chain carries TRBV5-8 and TRBJ1-1; 10 nucleotides line up with TRBD1. Trimming cost V 4 bases and J 5 bases; bases outside gene matches: 5. The CDR3 extends over 14 amino acids. Germline CDR1 and CDR2: SGHTS and YDEGEE. The CDR3 DNA follows: TGTGCCAGCAGCCGGGGACAGGGGCCTACTGAAGCTTTCTTT. This sequence encodes CASSRGQGPTEAFF.

V gene TRBV7-2 combines with J gene TRBJ2-1, with D perhaps TRBD2 (6 bases). CDR1 is SGHTA, CDR2 FQGNSA, per germline. This CDR3 contains 15 residues. Trimming cost V 6 bases and J 1 base, with 13 bases left between them. The CDR3 DNA is TGTGCCAGCAGGCTCACTAGCTCATCCTACAATGAGCAGTTCTTC. Residues: CASRLTSSSYNEQFF.